This TCR beta chain was obtained from a study of response to subunit inactivated influenza vaccine (dated by TCRdb to the late 2010s). General notes on the study: Deep quantitative profiling of the T cell receptor repertoire was used in the study to follow responses to a trivalent subunit inactivated influenza vaccine.

Explained via the paper, the time point label denotes: approximately 40 days after influenza vaccine administration. CDR1 and CDR2, looked up from the germline V gene, are SGHAT and FQNNGV. Including the terminal cysteine and phenylalanine, the CDR3 comprises 17 residues. Of the read, only the CDR3 DNA is kept; its 51 bases are in frame from base 1. V is pruned by 3 bases and J by 5 bases, leaving 5 bases of the junction without a gene match. The library relied on RT-PCR. The instrument was an Illumina HiSeq 2500. TCRdb itself trimmed the public reads at Q25 with fastp, ran MiXCR and retained productive beta chains. Under each unique CDR3 protein, matching rows form one entry showing the most common genes and DNA. Across this sample there are approximately 500,000 distinct CDR3 sequences, with under 15% seen only once. Together, the top ten hold around 13% of the sample. Overall study outcomes, separate from this receptor: It was suggested by the authors that each seasonal influenza vaccination may recruit only a limited number of new T cells.

Points on this clonotype: What this receptor recognizes is not known. No qualities accompany the bases; no much larger clone lies one base away.

The chain uses TRBV11-2 and TRBJ2-2, with 14 junctional bases fitting TRBD2. The sequences come from PBMCs from blood, collected 40 to 50 days after vaccination. The sequence was obtained from a man aged 50 to 59 who received an inactivated influenza vaccine. Donor details come from another sample of the same person, matched by shared clones. The CDR3 region has the sequence CASSFPTSGRGTGELFF. The sequenced DNA is TGTGCCAGCAGCTTTCCGACTAGCGGGAGGGGGACCGGGGAGCTGTTTTTT.